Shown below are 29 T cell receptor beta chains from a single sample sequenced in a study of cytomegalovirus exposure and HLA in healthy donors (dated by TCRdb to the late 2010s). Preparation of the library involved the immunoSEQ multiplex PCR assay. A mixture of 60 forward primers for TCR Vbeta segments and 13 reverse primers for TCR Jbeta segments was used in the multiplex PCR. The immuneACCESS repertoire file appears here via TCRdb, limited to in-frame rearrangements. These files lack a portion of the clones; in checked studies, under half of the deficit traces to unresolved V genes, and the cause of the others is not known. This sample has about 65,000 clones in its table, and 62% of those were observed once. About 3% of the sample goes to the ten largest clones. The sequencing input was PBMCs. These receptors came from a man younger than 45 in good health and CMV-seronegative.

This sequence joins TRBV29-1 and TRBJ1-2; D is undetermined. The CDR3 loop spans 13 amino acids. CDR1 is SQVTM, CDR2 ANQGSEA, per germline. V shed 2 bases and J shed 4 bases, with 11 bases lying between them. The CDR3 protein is CSVEIPEGYGYTF. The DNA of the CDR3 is TGCAGCGTTGAAATCCCAGAGGGCTATGGCTACACCTTC. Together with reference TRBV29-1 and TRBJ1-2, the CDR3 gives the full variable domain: SAVISQKPSRDICQRGTSLTIQCQVDSQVTMMFWYRQQPGQSLTLIATANQGSEATYESGFVIDKFPISRPNLTFSTLTVSNMSPEDSSIYLCSVEIPEGYGYTFGSGTRLTVV.

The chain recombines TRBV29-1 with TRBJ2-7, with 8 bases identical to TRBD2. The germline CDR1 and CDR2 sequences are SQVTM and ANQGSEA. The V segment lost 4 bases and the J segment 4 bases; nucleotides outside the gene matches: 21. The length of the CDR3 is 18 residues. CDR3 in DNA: TGCAGCGTTGTCGGTGTGAGGGGAGGGGCGGGGGGCCAATACGAGCAGTACTTC. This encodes CSVVGVRGGAGGQYEQYF.

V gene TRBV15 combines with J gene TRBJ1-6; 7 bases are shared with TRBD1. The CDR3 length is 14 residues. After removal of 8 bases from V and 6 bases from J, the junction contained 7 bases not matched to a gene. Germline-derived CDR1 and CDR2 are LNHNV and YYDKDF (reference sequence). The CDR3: CATARTGSNSPLHF. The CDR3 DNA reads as TGTGCCACCGCCCGGACAGGTAGTAATTCACCCCTCCACTTT.

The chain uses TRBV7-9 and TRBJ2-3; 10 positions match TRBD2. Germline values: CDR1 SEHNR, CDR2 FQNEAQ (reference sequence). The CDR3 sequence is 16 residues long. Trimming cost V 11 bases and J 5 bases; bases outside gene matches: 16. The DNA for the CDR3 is TGTGCCTCACGAGCGGCCCTAGCGGGGGTCGGAGATACGCAGTATTTT. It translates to CASRAALAGVGDTQYF.

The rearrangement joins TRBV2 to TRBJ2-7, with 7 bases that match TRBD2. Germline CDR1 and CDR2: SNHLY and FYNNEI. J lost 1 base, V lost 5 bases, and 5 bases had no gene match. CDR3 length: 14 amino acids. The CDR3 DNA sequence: TGTGCCAGCAGTAGCGGGGTGGAGTCCTACGAGCAGTACTTC. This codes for CASSSGVESYEQYF.

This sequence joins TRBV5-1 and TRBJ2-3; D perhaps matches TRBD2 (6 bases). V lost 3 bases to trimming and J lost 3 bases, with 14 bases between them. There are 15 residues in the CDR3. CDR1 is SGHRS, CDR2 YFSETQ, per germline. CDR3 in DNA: TGCGCCAGCAGCTCGGAGGGACGGGTAACAGATACGCAGTATTTT. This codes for CASSSEGRVTDTQYF. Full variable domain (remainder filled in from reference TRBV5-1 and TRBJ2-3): KAGVTQTPRYLIKTRGQQVTLSCSPISGHRSVSWYQQTPGQGLQFLFEYFSETQRNKGNFPGRFSGRQFSNSRSEMNVSTLELGDSALYLCASSSEGRVTDTQYFGPGTRLTVL.

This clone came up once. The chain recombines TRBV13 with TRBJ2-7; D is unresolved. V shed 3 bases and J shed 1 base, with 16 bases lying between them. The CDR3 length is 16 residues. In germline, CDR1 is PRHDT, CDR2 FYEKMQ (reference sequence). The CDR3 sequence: CASSFSSLSSSYEQYF. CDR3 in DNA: TGTGCCAGCAGCTTCTCAAGTCTAAGCTCGTCCTACGAGCAGTACTTC. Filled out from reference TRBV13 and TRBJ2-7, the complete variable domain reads AAGVIQSPRHLIKEKRETATLKCYPIPRHDTVYWYQQGPGQDPQFLISFYEKMQSDKGSIPDRFSAQQFSDYHSELNMSSLELGDSALYFCASSFSSLSSSYEQYFGPGTRLTVT.

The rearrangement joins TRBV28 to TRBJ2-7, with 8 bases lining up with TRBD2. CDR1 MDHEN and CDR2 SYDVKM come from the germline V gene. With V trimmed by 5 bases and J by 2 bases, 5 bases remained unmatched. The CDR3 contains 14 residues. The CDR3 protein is CASSTGGLTYEQYF. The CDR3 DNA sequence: TGTGCCAGCAGTACGGGGGGGCTGACCTACGAGCAGTACTTC.

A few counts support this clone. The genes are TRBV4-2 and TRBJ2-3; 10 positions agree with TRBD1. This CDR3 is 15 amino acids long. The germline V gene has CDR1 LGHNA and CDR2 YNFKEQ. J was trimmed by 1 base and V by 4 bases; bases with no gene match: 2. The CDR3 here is CASSPDRGGTDTQYF. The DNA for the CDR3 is TGTGCCAGCAGCCCGGACAGGGGGGGCACAGATACGCAGTATTTT.

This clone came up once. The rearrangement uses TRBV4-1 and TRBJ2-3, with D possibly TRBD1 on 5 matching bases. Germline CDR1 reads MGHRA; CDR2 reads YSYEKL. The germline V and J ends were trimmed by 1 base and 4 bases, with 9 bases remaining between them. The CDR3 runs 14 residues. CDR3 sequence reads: CASSQGGAADTQYF. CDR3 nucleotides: TGCGCCAGCAGCCAAGGGGGCGCGGCAGATACGCAGTATTTT.

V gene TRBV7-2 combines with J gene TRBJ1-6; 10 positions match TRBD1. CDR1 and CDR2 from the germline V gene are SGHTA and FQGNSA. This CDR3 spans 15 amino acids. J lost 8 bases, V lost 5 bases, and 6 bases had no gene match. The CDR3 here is CASSRLGTGDSPLHF. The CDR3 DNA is TGTGCCAGCAGCAGGCTCGGGACAGGGGATTCACCCCTCCACTTT.

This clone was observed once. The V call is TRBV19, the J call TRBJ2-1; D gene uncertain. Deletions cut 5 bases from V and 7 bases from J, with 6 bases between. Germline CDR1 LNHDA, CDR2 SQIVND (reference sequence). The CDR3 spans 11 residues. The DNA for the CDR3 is TGTGCCAGTAGTTCTCTAAATGAGCAGTTCTTC. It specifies CASSSLNEQFF.

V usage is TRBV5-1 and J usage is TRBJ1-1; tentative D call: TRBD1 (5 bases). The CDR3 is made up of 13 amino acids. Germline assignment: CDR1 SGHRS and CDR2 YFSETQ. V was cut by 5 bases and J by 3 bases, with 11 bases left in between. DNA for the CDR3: TGCGCCAGCAGTTCGGACACTCACACTGAAGCTTTCTTT. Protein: CASSSDTHTEAFF.

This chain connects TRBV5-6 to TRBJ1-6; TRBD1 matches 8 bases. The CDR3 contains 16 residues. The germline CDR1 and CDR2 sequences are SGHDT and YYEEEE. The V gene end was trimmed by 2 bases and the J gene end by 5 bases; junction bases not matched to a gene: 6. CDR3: CASSFGTGENNSPLHF. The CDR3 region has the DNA TGTGCCAGCAGCTTTGGGACAGGCGAGAATAATTCACCCCTCCACTTT.

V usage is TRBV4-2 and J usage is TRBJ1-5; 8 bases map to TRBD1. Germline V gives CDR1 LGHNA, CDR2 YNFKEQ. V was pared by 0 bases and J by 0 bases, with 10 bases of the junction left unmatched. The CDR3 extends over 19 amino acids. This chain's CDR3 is CASSQDAGGSQYSNQPQHF. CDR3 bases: TGTGCCAGCAGCCAAGATGCAGGGGGCTCCCAATATAGCAATCAGCCCCAGCATTTT.

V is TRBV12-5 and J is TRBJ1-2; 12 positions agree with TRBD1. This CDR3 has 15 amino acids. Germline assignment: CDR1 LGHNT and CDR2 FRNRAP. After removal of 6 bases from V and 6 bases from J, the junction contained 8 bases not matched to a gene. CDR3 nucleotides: TGTGCTAGTGGACAGGGACAGGGGGCAGGGAATGGCTACACCTTC. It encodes CASGQGQGAGNGYTF.

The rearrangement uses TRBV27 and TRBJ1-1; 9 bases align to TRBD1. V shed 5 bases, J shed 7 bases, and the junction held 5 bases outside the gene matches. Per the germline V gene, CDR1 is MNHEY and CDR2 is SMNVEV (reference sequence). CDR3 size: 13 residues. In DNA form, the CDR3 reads TGTGCCAGCAGTCAGGGACAGGGCAATGAAGCTTTCTTT. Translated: CASSQGQGNEAFF.

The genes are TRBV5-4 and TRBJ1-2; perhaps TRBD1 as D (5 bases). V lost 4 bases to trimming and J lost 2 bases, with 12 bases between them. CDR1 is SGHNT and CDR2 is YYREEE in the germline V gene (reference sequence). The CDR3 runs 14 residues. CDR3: CASSTRQNNYGYTF. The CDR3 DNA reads TGTGCCAGCAGCACGCGACAGAACAACTATGGCTACACCTTC.

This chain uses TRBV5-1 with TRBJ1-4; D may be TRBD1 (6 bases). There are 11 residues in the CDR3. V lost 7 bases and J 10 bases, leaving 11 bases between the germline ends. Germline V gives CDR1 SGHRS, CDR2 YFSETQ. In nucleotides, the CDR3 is TGCGCCAGCGGGGAGGGGGGAAAACTGTTTTTT. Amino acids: CASGEGGKLFF.

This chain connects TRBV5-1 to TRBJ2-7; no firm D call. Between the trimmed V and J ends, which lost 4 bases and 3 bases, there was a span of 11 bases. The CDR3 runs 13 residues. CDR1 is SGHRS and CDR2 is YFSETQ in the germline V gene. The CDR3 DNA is TGCGCCAGCAGCCCCGAGAATTACTACGAGCAGTACTTC. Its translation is CASSPENYYEQYF.

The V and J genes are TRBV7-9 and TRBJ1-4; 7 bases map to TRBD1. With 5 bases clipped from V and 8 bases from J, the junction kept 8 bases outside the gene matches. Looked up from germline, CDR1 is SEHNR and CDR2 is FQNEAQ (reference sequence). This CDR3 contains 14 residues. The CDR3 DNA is TGTGCCAGCAGCACAAGACAGGGAGGAGAAAAACTGTTTTTT. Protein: CASSTRQGGEKLFF.

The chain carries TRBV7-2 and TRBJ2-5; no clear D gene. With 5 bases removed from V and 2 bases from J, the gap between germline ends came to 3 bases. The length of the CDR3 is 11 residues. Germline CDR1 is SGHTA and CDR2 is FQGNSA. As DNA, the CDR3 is TGTGCCAGCAGCCTACAAGAGACCCAGTACTTC. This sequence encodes CASSLQETQYF.

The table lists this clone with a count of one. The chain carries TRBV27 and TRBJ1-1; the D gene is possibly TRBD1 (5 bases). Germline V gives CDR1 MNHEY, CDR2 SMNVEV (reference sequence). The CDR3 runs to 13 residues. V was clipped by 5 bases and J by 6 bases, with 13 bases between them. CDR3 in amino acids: CASSHRSGAEAFF. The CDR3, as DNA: TGTGCCAGCAGTCATCGGTCGGGGGCTGAAGCTTTCTTT.

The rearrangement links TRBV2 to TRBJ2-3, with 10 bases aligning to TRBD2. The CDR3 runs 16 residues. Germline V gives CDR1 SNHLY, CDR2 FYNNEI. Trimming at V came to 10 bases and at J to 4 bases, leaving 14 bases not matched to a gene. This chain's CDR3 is CATGRGSGGTPDTQYF. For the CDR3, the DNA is TGTGCCACCGGCCGGGGTAGCGGGGGGACCCCAGATACGCAGTATTTT.

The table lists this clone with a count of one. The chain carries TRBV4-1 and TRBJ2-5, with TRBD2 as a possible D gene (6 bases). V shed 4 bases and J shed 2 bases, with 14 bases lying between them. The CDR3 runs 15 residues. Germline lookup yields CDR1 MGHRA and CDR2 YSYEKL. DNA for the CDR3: TGCGCCAGCAGCCTCTGGCTAGGGACTCAAGAGACCCAGTACTTC. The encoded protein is CASSLWLGTQETQYF.

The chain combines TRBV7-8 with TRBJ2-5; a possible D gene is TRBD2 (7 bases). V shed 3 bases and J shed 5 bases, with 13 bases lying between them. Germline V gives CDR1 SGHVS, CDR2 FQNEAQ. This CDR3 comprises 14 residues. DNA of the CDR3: TGTGCCAGCAGCTTCGGGGGGCTCCAGGAGACCCAGTACTTC. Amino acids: CASSFGGLQETQYF.

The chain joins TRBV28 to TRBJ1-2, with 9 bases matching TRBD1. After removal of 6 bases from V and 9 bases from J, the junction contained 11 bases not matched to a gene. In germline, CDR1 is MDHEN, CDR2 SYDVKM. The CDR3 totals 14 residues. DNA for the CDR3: TGTGCCAGCAGGCCCGCCGGGGACAGGGTTCGCTACACCTTC. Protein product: CASRPAGDRVRYTF.

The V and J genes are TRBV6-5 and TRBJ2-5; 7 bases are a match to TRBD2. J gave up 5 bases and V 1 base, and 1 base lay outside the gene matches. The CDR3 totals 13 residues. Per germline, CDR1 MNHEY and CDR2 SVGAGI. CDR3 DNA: TGTGCCAGCAGTTACTTGGGGGGGGAGACCCAGTACTTC. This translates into CASSYLGGETQYF.

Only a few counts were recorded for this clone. DNA of the CDR3: TGTGCCAGTAGTATACGGACAGGGTTATACAATGAGCAGTTCTTC. Translated: CASSIRTGLYNEQFF. The chain is built from TRBV19 and TRBJ2-1, with 8 bases identical to TRBD1. The V gene's germline CDR1 is LNHDA and CDR2 SQIVND (reference sequence). V dropped 2 bases and J dropped 4; count of bases not matched to a gene: 4. CDR3 length: 15 amino acids.